Listed here are 26 T cell receptor beta chains from one sample, sequenced in a study of blood T cell repertoires in COVID-19. Sequencing was performed with immunoSEQ multiplex PCR; in TCRdb, only in-frame clones are kept and a portion is missing. The sample lists approximately 270,000 clones, about 91% occurring once. Sequenced input: peripheral blood. The receptors were gathered from a woman under 40 with COVID-19, enrolled during active disease.

A few counts support this clone. The genes are TRBV4-2 and TRBJ1-2; TRBD1 aligns across 7 bases. Germline CDR1 and CDR2: LGHNA and YNFKEQ. The CDR3 length is 16 residues. The ends lost 3 bases at V and 0 bases at J; junction bases unmatched: 7. The CDR3 DNA sequence: TGTGCCAGCAGCCATCATGACAGGGCTACTAACTATGGCTACACCTTC. Its translation: CASSHHDRATNYGYTF.

The genes are TRBV19 and TRBJ1-5; possibly TRBD1 for D (6 bases). V shed 4 bases and J shed 6 bases, with 10 bases lying between them. The CDR3 extends over 13 amino acids. Germline V gene data show CDR1 as LNHDA and CDR2 as SQIVND (reference sequence). The CDR3 nucleotides read TGTGCCAGTAGTAATGGGGGCAGTCAGCCCCAGCATTTT. Residues: CASSNGGSQPQHF.

The chain's CDR3 is CASSPGLQGFNTEAFF. In DNA, the CDR3 is TGTGCCAGCAGCCCAGGATTACAGGGTTTTAACACTGAAGCTTTCTTT. The chain carries TRBV11-2 and TRBJ1-1, with D perhaps matching TRBD1 (6 bases). The CDR3 length is 16 residues. Germline V CDR1 and CDR2: SGHAT, FQNNGV. Trimming removed 5 bases from V and 2 bases from J, with 18 bases in between.

The V call is TRBV24-1, the J call TRBJ2-5; tentatively, D is TRBD1 (6 bases). The V gene lost 3 bases and the J gene lost 5 bases, with 12 bases spanning the gap. The CDR3 totals 14 residues. The germline V gene encodes CDR1 KGHDR and CDR2 SFDVKD. The DNA for the CDR3 is TGTGCCACCAGTGATATTACAGGGATTGAGACCCAGTACTTC. This translates into CATSDITGIETQYF.

In this sample, this clone turned up a few times. The CDR3, as DNA: TGTGCCAGCACCCCTCGACAGTCCTATAGCAATCAGCCCCAGCATTTT. This encodes CASTPRQSYSNQPQHF. The chain carries TRBV28 and TRBJ1-5, with a tentative D call TRBD1 (5 bases). CDR3 length equals 16 residues. The V end was cut by 7 bases, the J end by 0 bases, with 16 bases between. From germline, CDR1 is MDHEN and CDR2 SYDVKM.

The chain carries TRBV6-5 and TRBJ2-1; 8 bases match TRBD1. CDR1 and CDR2 from the germline V gene are MNHEY and SVGAGI. V lost 2 bases, J lost 0 bases, and 3 bases stayed unmatched. The CDR3 sequence is 16 residues long. The CDR3 is CASSYDRGSSYNEQFF. The CDR3 DNA sequence: TGTGCCAGCAGTTACGACAGGGGTAGCTCCTACAATGAGCAGTTCTTC.

The rearrangement joins TRBV18 to TRBJ2-7; 9 bases fit TRBD1. This CDR3 comprises 14 residues. V trimming: 2 bases; J trimming: 2 bases; junction bases outside the gene matches: 1. From germline, CDR1 is KGHSH and CDR2 LQKENI. The CDR3 reads CASSPDRGAYEQYF. The CDR3 nucleotides are TGTGCCAGCTCACCAGACAGGGGGGCCTACGAGCAGTACTTC.

The chain is built from TRBV6-1 and TRBJ1-5; D unresolved. Germline V gene sequence: CDR1 MNHNS, CDR2 SASEGT. V shed 1 base and J shed 3 bases, with 10 bases lying between them. This CDR3 has 15 residues. The CDR3 here is CASSEVRVSNQPQHF. CDR3 coding DNA: TGTGCCAGCAGTGAAGTGCGGGTATCCAATCAGCCCCAGCATTTT.

The V call is TRBV9, the J call TRBJ2-7; 11 nucleotides line up with TRBD2. Germline CDR1 is SGDLS and CDR2 is YYNGEE. Losses at the gene ends were 4 bases for V and 0 bases for J; bases not matched to a gene: 6. The CDR3 spans 16 residues. This CDR3 reads CASSPWGLADSYEQYF. CDR3 coding DNA: TGTGCCAGCAGCCCATGGGGACTAGCGGACTCCTACGAGCAGTACTTC.

The chain couples TRBV19 to TRBJ1-6, with D possibly matching TRBD1 (5 bases). The CDR3 has 15 amino acids. V lost 6 bases, J lost 4 bases, and 13 bases lay in between. In germline, CDR1 is LNHDA, CDR2 SQIVND (reference sequence). CDR3 protein: CASSTGGAYNSPLHF. In nucleotides, the CDR3 is TGTGCCAGTAGCACGGGGGGAGCTTATAATTCACCCCTCCACTTT.

The sample holds one count of this clone. V and J are TRBV4-3 and TRBJ2-2; tentatively, D is TRBD1 (6 bases). The CDR3 is 16 residues long. Germline V gives CDR1 LGHNA, CDR2 YSLEER. V was pared by 6 bases and J by 4 bases, with 18 bases between. The CDR3 loop is CASSSKVQGFTGELFF. In DNA, the CDR3 is TGCGCCAGCAGTTCCAAGGTCCAGGGGTTCACCGGGGAGCTGTTTTTT.

V usage is TRBV6-5 and J usage is TRBJ1-1; D not resolved. The germline CDR1 and CDR2 sequences are MNHEY and SVGAGI. The V and J ends lost 7 bases and 2 bases respectively, with 11 bases between them. This CDR3 is built from 13 residues. DNA of the CDR3: TGTGCCAGCATGTACATTCTTAACACTGAAGCTTTCTTT. As protein: CASMYILNTEAFF.

The chain couples TRBV10-3 to TRBJ1-2, with 7 bases matching TRBD1. Germline V gene data show CDR1 as ENHRY and CDR2 as SYGVKD. The CDR3 consists of 13 residues. V trimming: 7 bases; J trimming: 2 bases; junction bases outside the gene matches: 4. CDR3 sequence reads: CAITMTGNYGYTF. The CDR3 DNA reads TGTGCCATCACCATGACAGGGAACTATGGCTACACCTTC.

The CDR3 DNA follows: TGTGCCAGCAGCCCAGTAGCGGGAGGGCCGGGGGAGACCCAGTACTTC. Residues: CASSPVAGGPGETQYF. V gene TRBV5-6 combines with J gene TRBJ2-5; 11 bases agree with TRBD2. The CDR3 has 16 amino acids. Trimming at V came to 4 bases and at J to 5 bases, leaving 10 bases not matched to a gene. Germline loops: CDR1 SGHDT, CDR2 YYEEEE.

This sequence joins TRBV6-2 or TRBV6-3 and TRBJ1-1; 9 nucleotides line up with TRBD1. V shed 5 bases, J shed 1 base, and the junction held 5 bases outside the gene matches. CDR3 length: 15 residues. Germline V gene data show CDR1 as MNHEY and CDR2 as SVGEGT. The CDR3 here is CASSRRTGANTEAFF. The CDR3, as DNA: TGTGCCAGCAGTAGACGGACAGGGGCGAACACTGAAGCTTTCTTT.

The rearrangement links TRBV4-2 to TRBJ2-1; 14 positions match TRBD2. The CDR3 totals 20 residues. Germline CDR1 reads LGHNA; CDR2 reads YNFKEQ. V shed 4 bases, J shed 0 bases, and the junction held 11 bases outside the gene matches. The CDR3, as DNA: TGTGCCAGCAGCCGTAACGCAGGGACTAGCGGGGGCCTCTCCTACAATGAGCAGTTCTTC. It translates to CASSRNAGTSGGLSYNEQFF.

This chain connects TRBV3-1 (or the pseudogene TRBV3-2) to TRBJ2-3; 13 nucleotides match TRBD2. Looked up from germline, CDR1 is LGHDT and CDR2 is YNNKEL (reference sequence). The CDR3 is made up of 19 amino acids. V dropped 1 base and J dropped 2; count of bases not matched to a gene: 9. The CDR3 here is CASSQVVGLAGETTDTQYF. In DNA form, the CDR3 reads TGTGCCAGCAGCCAAGTTGTCGGACTAGCGGGGGAGACCACAGATACGCAGTATTTT.

The chain is built from TRBV2 and TRBJ1-1; TRBD1 aligns across 10 bases. This CDR3 region has 15 residues. The trim removed 6 bases at V and 0 bases at J, leaving 4 bases unmatched. CDR1 SNHLY and CDR2 FYNNEI come from the germline V gene. CDR3 DNA: TGTGCCAGCAGGGAGGGACAGGGGCTGAACACTGAAGCTTTCTTT. Amino acids: CASREGQGLNTEAFF.

V usage is TRBV4-1 and J usage is TRBJ2-7, with TRBD2 identical over 11 bases. CDR1 MGHRA and CDR2 YSYEKL come from the germline V gene. This CDR3 spans 16 amino acids. J lost 3 bases, V lost 1 base, and 5 bases had no gene match. Written as DNA, the CDR3 is TGCGCCAGCAGCCAAGTCCCTAGCGGGGGGTACTACGAGCAGTACTTC. It encodes CASSQVPSGGYYEQYF.

The chain employs TRBV24-1 and TRBJ2-1; no reliable D call. The CDR3 is 14 amino acids. V was pared by 4 bases and J by 0 bases, with 6 bases between. Germline V gene data show CDR1 as KGHDR and CDR2 as SFDVKD. CDR3 nucleotide sequence: TGTGCCACCAGTGAACCGAGCTCCTACAATGAGCAGTTCTTC. Its translation: CATSEPSSYNEQFF.

The chain recombines TRBV3-1 (or the pseudogene TRBV3-2) with TRBJ1-5; no clear D. The CDR3 runs to 15 residues. Trimming pared 1 base from V and 7 bases from J, leaving 14 bases between. CDR1 and CDR2 from the germline V gene are LGHDT and YNNKEL (reference sequence). The chain's CDR3 is CASSQANPSGQPQHF. Here the CDR3 DNA reads TGTGCCAGCAGCCAAGCCAATCCATCGGGGCAGCCCCAGCATTTT.

The rearrangement uses TRBV11-3 and TRBJ1-1; D possibly corresponds to TRBD1 (5 bases). Germline lookup yields CDR1 SGHNT and CDR2 YENEEA. The CDR3 consists of 14 residues. Trimming removed 5 bases at V and 5 bases at J, with 15 bases between. CDR3 sequence (DNA): TGTGCCAGCAGCCGCGGGGGGGTTGGGACTGAAGCTTTCTTT. As protein: CASSRGGVGTEAFF.

The chain couples TRBV6-5 to TRBJ2-1; a possible D gene is TRBD2 (5 bases). The ends were cut back, 6 bases at V and 7 bases at J, with 13 bases in the middle. Looked up from germline, CDR1 is MNHEY and CDR2 is SVGAGI. CDR3 length: 13 amino acids. The CDR3 DNA sequence: TGTGCCAGCAGCTTACGGACTTATAATGAGCAGTTCTTC. Amino acids: CASSLRTYNEQFF.

The chain joins TRBV2 to TRBJ1-5; TRBD1 aligns across 7 bases. J lost 0 bases, V lost 6 bases, and 14 bases had no gene match. The CDR3 contains 18 residues. The germline V gene has CDR1 SNHLY and CDR2 FYNNEI. The CDR3, as DNA: TGTGCCAGCAGCGACCCCGGACAGGAATTTTATAGCAATCAGCCCCAGCATTTT. Residues: CASSDPGQEFYSNQPQHF.

The rearrangement joins TRBV7-8 to TRBJ1-5; unclear D gene. CDR3 length equals 15 residues. CDR1 is SGHVS and CDR2 is FQNEAQ in the germline V gene. V was pared by 4 bases and J by 0 bases, with 10 bases between. CDR3 sequence (DNA): TGTGCCAGCAGCTCCGAGGGTCCTAGCAATCAGCCCCAGCATTTT. Residues: CASSSEGPSNQPQHF.

In its sample, this clone was seen a few times. V gene TRBV4-2 combines with J gene TRBJ1-4; 7 nucleotides agree with TRBD1. From germline, CDR1 is LGHNA and CDR2 YNFKEQ. CDR3 length equals 18 residues. The J segment lost 0 bases and the V segment lost 1 base, leaving 8 bases of the junction unmatched. CDR3 DNA: TGTGCCAGCAGCCAAGTCCTCAGGGGGAGCGCAACTAATGAAAAACTGTTTTTT. Protein sequence: CASSQVLRGSATNEKLFF.